This T cell receptor (beta chain) emerged from a study of beta chain features in type 1 diabetes (dated by TCRdb to 2016 to 2019). Background on the whole study: Mean age, gender distribution, total cell number and subset yield were not different between patients and healthy donors. A total of 100 million to 140 million sorted cells were examined across all samples, and the number of cells per subset was strongly correlated with RNA yield. Regulatory and stem cell-like memory subsets were obtained from only 8 patients and about eight healthy donors, while naive and central memory subsets were obtained from all 28 donors. In the study, TCRB repertoires of sorted circulating CD4+ T cell subsets from recently diagnosed type 1 diabetes patients were compared with those of matched healthy donors.

Each donor gave one peripheral blood draw, averaging roughly 0.11 L, which was collected into heparinised tubes. Using a panel that included CD45RO, CCR7, CD25, CD127, CD95 and CD27, naive, central memory, regulatory and stem cell-like memory CD4+ T cells were sorted on a BD FACSAria II. A purity above 95% was achieved for all sorted populations. Right away, PBMCs were isolated by Lymphoprep density gradient centrifugation and were stained directly, with no culture step. To minimize batch effects, samples were stained and sorted in pairs, one healthy donor with one patient per experiment. Beyond this particular receptor, the publication reports: HLA sub-analyses involved small numbers of individuals, so any influence of HLA type on TCRB rearrangement remained unresolved. A moderate but significant shortening of TCRB CDR3 length was observed in type 1 diabetes patients in all four CD4+ subsets. Patients with type 1 diabetes made fewer insertions and deleted more nucleotides at VDJ recombination sites, implying thymic rearrangement abnormalities. Naive, central memory and regulatory TCRB repertoires appeared to be more alike among patients than among healthy donors. Because cDNA was sequenced instead of genomic DNA, activated cells with high expression could be over-represented, although the groups did not differ in activation or CD3 levels. PCR might favor shorter templates, but patient and control samples were amplified and corrected together, so any skew would affect both groups equally.

There are a few counts of this clone. Its recognized antigen is unknown. Nothing much larger sits one base from this clone, and base qualities are not available. The entire amount of isolated RNA was reverse transcribed using the High Capacity cDNA Reverse Transcription Kit, so the sequenced TCRB transcripts were expressed ones. Deep immunoSEQ sequencing was applied to naive, central memory and regulatory T cell samples, giving an average of about 3.4 million total reads per sample. After sorted cells were lysed in RLT buffer, RNA was extracted with DNase-treated RNeasy Micro or Mini kits, with the choice depending on cell number. To prevent cross-contamination, each cell subset was processed individually, whereas patient and healthy donor samples were processed jointly. The immunoSEQ multiplex PCR was used to amplify TCRB sequences from cDNA, yielding 87-bp fragments that span the CDR3 region. Amplicons were sequenced on the Illumina HiSeq platform. From the authors' description of their analysis: Synthetic template baselines were used to correct PCR bias computationally, reads within Hamming distance 2 were collapsed together, and singletons that could not be merged were discarded. By aligning reads against IMGT, V, D and J genes, CDR3 length, and insertions or deletions at six rearrangement sites were assigned. Within each subset, clonotype counts were normalized to the number of sorted cells before true diversity and Gini coefficients were calculated with the tcR R package. The overlap coefficient, calculated on TCRB nucleotide sequences, was used to quantify repertoire sharing. Imported from immuneACCESS, the table was reduced by TCRdb to in-frame sequences with V and J called. These copies leave out some clones; in studies compared against another copy, an unresolved V gene accounts for under half, and the cause of the remainder is not known. V and J calls and clone size are those listed in that table; D and trimming were worked out from the DNA. The sample yields about 160,000 clones; approximately 8.8% were counted once. The ten largest clonotypes hold under 0.85% of the sample.

At the junction V is shortened by 3 bases and J by 10 bases, with 10 bases in between. The CDR3 runs 11 amino acids, cysteine and phenylalanine included. Only CDR3 DNA is held: 33 bases, read in frame from base 1. According to the germline V gene (reference sequence), CDR1 reads DFQATT and CDR2 reads SNEGSKA. The sequence derives from a woman younger than 45 with type 1 diabetes. The sample comprised central memory CD4+ T cells from blood. The receptor chain draws on TRBV20-1 and TRBJ2-1, with the D gene not confidently named. The sequenced DNA: TGCAGTGCTAGTATGGGCGACGAGCAGTTCTTC. The encoded protein is CSASMGDEQFF.